Below are 16 T cell receptor beta chains sequenced from a single sample in a study of T cell responses to AZD1222 COVID-19 vaccine. Sequenced by immunoSEQ multiplex PCR; TCRdb stores in-frame clones only, minus some. Here the sample spans some 80,000 clones, 86% being singletons. Here the sequenced sample was peripheral blood, taken on day 0 of AZD1222 vaccination. All receptors come from an adult in good health.

The chain joins TRBV27 to TRBJ2-5; a weak D match, TRBD1 (5 bases). Between the trimmed V and J ends, which lost 5 bases and 5 bases, there was a span of 21 bases. Germline V gene data show CDR1 as MNHEY and CDR2 as SMNVEV (reference sequence). This CDR3 comprises 16 residues. The CDR3 reads CASSQRPPRVWETQYF. For the CDR3, the DNA is TGTGCCAGCAGTCAGAGGCCACCCAGGGTCTGGGAGACCCAGTACTTC.

This clone was seen a handful of times. CDR3 amino acids: CASSWDRGVTF. CDR3 in DNA: TGTGCCAGCAGCTGGGACAGGGGTGTCACCTTC. The rearrangement uses TRBV5-6 and TRBJ1-2; 10 bases align to TRBD1. Trimming removed 3 bases from V and 13 bases from J; junction bases left unmatched: 3. Germline V gives CDR1 SGHDT, CDR2 YYEEEE. The length of the CDR3 is 11 residues.

The chain uses TRBV6-4 and TRBJ1-3, with unresolved D. The V end lost 4 bases, the J end lost 0 bases, and 10 bases lay between the germline ends. The CDR3 totals 15 residues. The germline V gene has CDR1 MRHNA and CDR2 SNTAGT. In nucleotides, the CDR3 is TGTGCCAGCAGTGGGTTGTGGGACTCTGGAAACACCATATATTTT. Residues: CASSGLWDSGNTIYF.

This clone was counted a single time. This chain joins TRBV6-6 and TRBJ2-7; unclear D gene. CDR1 is MNHNY and CDR2 is SVGAGI in the germline V gene (reference sequence). This CDR3 comprises 14 residues. V was pared by 8 bases and J by 0 bases, with 14 bases between. CDR3 in amino acids: CASRKAYNSYEQYF. Written as DNA, the CDR3 is TGTGCCAGCCGGAAAGCGTATAACTCCTACGAGCAGTACTTC.

This clone has only one observation. The rearrangement links TRBV23-1 to TRBJ1-5; 9 bases align to TRBD1. TRBV23-1 counts as an open reading frame of uncertain function. J lost 0 bases, V lost 3 bases, and 6 bases had no gene match. The CDR3 is 17 residues long. Here the CDR3 DNA reads TGCGCCAGCAGTCATCCCGGGACAGGGAATAGCAATCAGCCCCAGCATTTT. Encoded protein: CASSHPGTGNSNQPQHF.

The genes are TRBV27 and TRBJ2-2; TRBD1 matches at 8 bases. The V and J ends lost 5 bases and 9 bases, in that order; junction bases with no gene match: 14. The germline gives CDR1 MNHEY, CDR2 SMNVEV (reference sequence). This CDR3 is 16 amino acids long. The DNA for the CDR3 is TGTGCCAGCAGTCCCCCGGGGCAGGGGGCCCCCCGGGAGCTGTTTTTT. As protein: CASSPPGQGAPRELFF.

The chain employs TRBV5-4 and TRBJ1-2; the D gene is possibly TRBD1 (5 bases). V lost 4 bases and J lost 3, with 16 bases in between. The germline V gene has CDR1 SGHNT and CDR2 YYREEE (reference sequence). The CDR3 contains 15 residues. The CDR3 reads CASSGGTAQDYGYTF. CDR3 DNA sequence: TGTGCCAGCAGCGGGGGGACGGCCCAGGACTATGGCTACACCTTC.

The chain links TRBV4-2 to TRBJ2-1; TRBD2 aligns across 9 bases. The CDR3 is 17 residues long. Per germline, CDR1 LGHNA and CDR2 YNFKEQ. V dropped 0 bases and J dropped 2; count of bases not matched to a gene: 5. The CDR3 DNA reads as TGTGCCAGCAGCCAAGATAAGGCTAGCGGGGCCTACAATGAGCAGTTCTTC. This encodes CASSQDKASGAYNEQFF.

The DNA of the CDR3 is TGTGCCAGCAGTTTACACAGGGCACCCCTCCACTTT. It is translated as CASSLHRAPLHF. The chain carries TRBV27 and TRBJ1-6; weak D call: TRBD1 (6 bases). The CDR3 is 12 residues long. V dropped 2 bases and J dropped 11 bases, with 7 bases sitting between them. Germline lookup yields CDR1 MNHEY and CDR2 SMNVEV (reference sequence).

This clone was seen a single time. The chain combines TRBV14 with TRBJ1-1; 9 nucleotides agree with TRBD1. Germline assignment: CDR1 SGHDN and CDR2 FVKESK. This CDR3 has 15 residues. V shed 6 bases, J shed 5 bases, and the junction held 10 bases outside the gene matches. Here the CDR3 reads CASSHYRGLRTEAFF. The CDR3 nucleotides are TGTGCCAGCAGTCACTACAGGGGGCTGAGAACTGAAGCTTTCTTT.

CDR3 residues: CASSLDRGRSEKLFF. As DNA, the CDR3 is TGCGCCAGCAGCCTGGACAGGGGGCGCAGTGAAAAACTGTTTTTT. The chain recombines TRBV4-1 with TRBJ1-4, with 11 positions matching TRBD1. Germline values: CDR1 MGHRA, CDR2 YSYEKL. Trimming at V came to 4 bases and at J to 7 bases, leaving 5 bases not matched to a gene. The length of the CDR3 is 15 residues.

V usage is TRBV4-2 and J usage is TRBJ2-2; 10 bases agree with TRBD1. The CDR3 has 17 residues. CDR1 and CDR2 (germline): LGHNA, YNFKEQ. V was pared by 0 bases and J by 7 bases, with 8 bases of the junction left unmatched. In DNA, the CDR3 is TGTGCCAGCAGCCAAGAAAGACAGGGGGCCAAGTTCGGGGAGCTGTTTTTT. As protein: CASSQERQGAKFGELFF.

This clone is a singleton in its sample. This chain uses TRBV18 with TRBJ2-1; 14 bases are shared with TRBD2. Germline CDR1 KGHSH, CDR2 LQKENI. The CDR3 is made up of 19 amino acids. Trimming removed 3 bases from V and 0 bases from J; junction bases left unmatched: 7. CDR3 sequence (DNA): TGTGCCAGCTCACCGGGACTAGCGGGAGACCAACCCTCCTACAATGAGCAGTTCTTC. Translated, it gives CASSPGLAGDQPSYNEQFF.

This clone is a singleton in its sample. This chain uses TRBV3-1 (or the pseudogene TRBV3-2) with TRBJ1-3, with no clear D. Trimming stripped 0 bases from V and 0 bases from J, with 9 bases between. From germline, CDR1 is LGHDT and CDR2 YNNKEL (reference sequence). The length of the CDR3 is 16 residues. The CDR3 region is CASSQDKFSSGNTIYF. As DNA, the CDR3 is TGTGCCAGCAGCCAAGATAAATTCTCCTCTGGAAACACCATATATTTT.

The CDR3 loop is CSASVPGSRTEAFF. The CDR3 nucleotides read TGCAGTGCTAGTGTCCCAGGGAGTCGAACTGAAGCTTTCTTT. The chain recombines TRBV20-1 with TRBJ1-1; TRBD1 might be the D (5 bases). This CDR3 comprises 14 residues. Between the trimmed V and J ends, which lost 3 bases and 5 bases, there was a span of 16 bases. Germline CDR1 DFQATT, CDR2 SNEGSKA (reference sequence).

The J gene is TRBJ2-7, the V gene TRBV24-1; D unresolved. This CDR3 is built from 13 residues. Germline V gene data show CDR1 as KGHDR and CDR2 as SFDVKD. The V gene lost 3 bases and the J gene lost 2 bases, with 7 bases spanning the gap. CDR3 in DNA: TGTGCCACCAGTGATCCCGTAACCTACGAGCAGTACTTC. As protein: CATSDPVTYEQYF.